Listed below are T cell receptor beta chains from one sample, sequenced in a study of T cells in Graves' hyperthyroidism and ophthalmopathy. Each CDR3 protein is one row after TCRdb ran MiXCR on the multiplex PCR reads. Here the sample spans approximately 610,000 distinct CDR3 sequences, roughly 14% being singletons. Sequenced material: blood. All receptors come from a woman aged 40 to 50 with Graves' ophthalmopathy. Both conserved end residues are trimmed from each CDR3. Fields, in order: V gene, CDR3 protein.

TRBV30 AWSRQNMGYT
TRBV6-2/TRBV6-3 ASSPDRAGANVLT
TRBV28 AAHRTSYEQY
TRBV11-2 ASSVGTANTEAF
TRBV7-9 ASTKLTGNSGSETQY
TRBV27 ASSFKGLNSPLH
TRBV4-3 ASSQDAGVVYEQY
TRBV2 ASRTDYNSPLH
TRBV20-1 SAAWGRGGEQY
TRBV19 ASSNRDRGGTEAF
TRBV4-1 ASSHAIPGSSGNTIY
TRBV28 ASGQGHFYEQY
TRBV6-5 ASSYREALTEY
TRBV28 ASSPRGVSNTEAF
TRBV20-1 SARYWGDQYEQY
TRBV20-1 SARDGGFYT
TRBV28 ASSSIGGDTEAF
TRBV6-2/TRBV6-3 ASTTGTRLYEQY
TRBV7-9 ASSLVLADTEAF
TRBV24-1 ATSGDRGETQY
TRBV4-1 ASSQDRQVGNQPQH
TRBV30 AWSVEIGEQY
TRBV18 ASSPLGLNTGELF
TRBV6-5 ASSPDSAGSTDTQY
TRBV6-5 ASSYSRHTEAF
TRBV6-1 ASSAAWRNTEAF
TRBV5-1 ASSLEDRVRNEQF
TRBV12-3/TRBV12-4 ASSEGILSSYEQY
TRBV12-3/TRBV12-4 ASSPTYRGTEAF
TRBV7-8 ASSDRRTSSEQY
TRBV30 AWRPQGAETQY
TRBV11-2 ASRLAGQETQY
TRBV12-3/TRBV12-4 ASSLVQGGRNEQY
TRBV9 ASSVADGELF
TRBV28 ASSPGTIYEQY
TRBV28 ASRSNEQF
TRBV6-2/TRBV6-3 ASSDETGLSSYEQY
TRBV6-2/TRBV6-3 ATKGRGPGTGELF
TRBV28 ASSPALGYEQY
TRBV5-1 ASSLNGPQY
TRBV28 ARKYTGTGAKGVYEQY
TRBV6-1 ASRARRNTEAF